The 26 T cell receptor beta chains listed next were all sequenced from one sample in a study of blood T cells in healthy people across ages. It was with a sample-barcoded 5' primer and a J-beta primer mix that a second PCR of roughly 6 to 12 cycles was run. TCRdb used MiXCR to reprocess the 5' RACE reads, holding one entry per CDR3 protein. The sample carries about 930,000 distinct CDR3 sequences, under 35% recorded once. These data were also filed under a second study, of T cells of mothers and their children.

Input material: blood. The source of these receptors is a woman in her thirties or forties in good health.

This clonotype was detected only a few times. V gene TRBV29-1 combines with J gene TRBJ1-1; D unresolved. There are 13 residues in the CDR3. CDR1 and CDR2 from the germline V gene are SQVTM and ANQGSEA. V lost 3 bases to trimming and J lost 4 bases, with 12 bases between them. For the CDR3, the DNA is TGCAGCGTTGATTCCGGGTCGGGCACTGAAGCTTTCTTT. Amino acids: CSVDSGSGTEAFF.

This clonotype was seen at least ten times. The chain recombines TRBV6-6 with TRBJ2-5; D unclear. This CDR3 comprises 11 residues. Germline V lookup: CDR1 MNHNY, CDR2 SVGAGI (reference sequence). The V gene lost 4 bases and the J gene lost 4 bases, with 4 bases spanning the gap. The CDR3 DNA is TGTGCCAGCAGTTGGACAGAGACCCAGTACTTC. Translating gives CASSWTETQYF.

The V gene is TRBV20-1, the J gene TRBJ2-7; no definite D call. The CDR3 spans 12 residues. Trimming cost V 7 bases and J 4 bases, with 14 bases left between them. The germline V gene encodes CDR1 DFQATT and CDR2 SNEGSKA (reference sequence). CDR3: CSVSDGPYEQYF. CDR3 bases: TGCAGTGTCTCGGACGGACCTTACGAGCAGTACTTC.

The chain uses TRBV7-2 and TRBJ1-6; D not resolved. The germline gives CDR1 SGHTA, CDR2 FQGNSA. V lost 5 bases to trimming and J lost 14 bases, with 16 bases between them. The CDR3 has 13 residues. The CDR3 DNA sequence: TGTGCCAGCAGCGCCGTAAGGGCCGCGGCCCTCCACTTT. Residues: CASSAVRAAALHF.

The chain joins TRBV5-1 to TRBJ2-5; 11 positions match TRBD2. The junction had 7 bases not matched to a gene; V was cut back by 2 bases and J by 4 bases. This CDR3 region has 16 residues. Germline V lookup: CDR1 SGHRS, CDR2 YFSETQ. The CDR3: CASSFLAGGGRETQYF. CDR3 coding DNA: TGCGCCAGCAGCTTCCTAGCGGGGGGCGGCAGAGAGACCCAGTACTTC.

The chain combines TRBV20-1 with TRBJ2-5, with D tentatively TRBD2 (6 bases). Trimming removed 0 bases from V and 0 bases from J, with 11 bases in between. The CDR3 consists of 15 residues. Germline lookup yields CDR1 DFQATT and CDR2 SNEGSKA (reference sequence). The CDR3 sequence: CSARDPREYQETQYF. CDR3 DNA sequence: TGCAGTGCTAGAGATCCCCGGGAGTACCAAGAGACCCAGTACTTC.

This clonotype showed up many times. This chain connects TRBV20-1 to TRBJ2-7; 7 bases agree with TRBD1. Germline CDR1 and CDR2: DFQATT and SNEGSKA (reference sequence). V was clipped by 3 bases and J by 3 bases; unmatched bases: 8. CDR3 size: 14 residues. The DNA for the CDR3 is TGCAGTGCTAGCCGACAGGGTAGAAACTACGAGCAGTACTTC. This gives the protein CSASRQGRNYEQYF.

A remark on this clonotype: A much larger clone lies a single base off, so this may be a read error. This chain connects TRBV10-3 to TRBJ1-5, with D tentatively TRBD1 (5 bases). Germline CDR1 reads ENHRY; CDR2 reads SYGVKD. The CDR3 contains 14 residues. The germline V and J ends were trimmed by 6 bases and 7 bases, with 16 bases remaining between them. CDR3 DNA: TGTGCCATCAGGGACACGAACTCGGGGCAGCCCCAGCATTTT. It codes for CAIRDTNSGQPQHF.

This clonotype was counted at least ten times. The chain carries TRBV29-1 and TRBJ2-1; weak D call: TRBD1 (6 bases). CDR1 is SQVTM, CDR2 ANQGSEA, per germline. The V end was cut by 3 bases, the J end by 7 bases, with 13 bases between. This CDR3 region has 13 residues. CDR3 residues: CSVDGDIGNEQFF. In nucleotides, the CDR3 is TGCAGCGTTGACGGGGACATTGGGAATGAGCAGTTCTTC.

The chain is built from TRBV25-1 and TRBJ1-1, with a weak D call TRBD1 (5 bases). The ends were cut back, 0 bases at V and 7 bases at J, with 15 bases in the middle. The CDR3 consists of 15 residues. Per germline, CDR1 MGHDK and CDR2 SYGVNS. The CDR3 sequence is CASSEYQGFLVEAFF. The CDR3 nucleotides read TGTGCCAGCAGTGAATATCAGGGTTTCCTTGTTGAAGCTTTCTTT.

This clonotype was observed a handful of times. This chain uses TRBV6-6 with TRBJ1-5; D is uncertain. Germline lookup yields CDR1 MNHNY and CDR2 SVGAGI (reference sequence). Trimming pared 7 bases from V and 0 bases from J, leaving 10 bases between. The CDR3 totals 14 residues. The CDR3 DNA sequence: TGTGCCAGCACCGGACGGGATAGCAATCAGCCCCAGCATTTT. It encodes CASTGRDSNQPQHF.

This clonotype has a handful of counts. One junction end disagrees with the germline gene, perhaps due to a read error. The gene calls are TRBV3-1 and TRBJ2-3; either TRBD1 or TRBD2 may fit D (5 bases each). Germline values: CDR1 LGHDT, CDR2 YNNKEL (reference sequence). There are 12 residues in the CDR3. CDR3 loop: CASSPTGRRQYF. Here the CDR3 DNA reads TGCGCCAGCAGCCCAACGGGACGCCGGCAGTATTTT.

V gene TRBV28 combines with J gene TRBJ1-2; D possibly corresponds to TRBD1 (5 bases). CDR1 is MDHEN, CDR2 SYDVKM, per germline. V gave up 9 bases and J gave up 4 bases, with 18 bases separating them. The CDR3 is 14 residues long. The CDR3, as DNA: TGTGCCAGTAGACCCTCCCAGGGTGGCTATGGCTACACCTTC. It yields the protein CASRPSQGGYGYTF.

This clonotype came up a few times. The chain uses TRBV20-1 and TRBJ2-5, with 10 bases identical to TRBD1. V gave up 1 base and J gave up 2 bases; unmatched junction bases: 7. The CDR3 spans 16 residues. Germline V lookup: CDR1 DFQATT, CDR2 SNEGSKA (reference sequence). The CDR3 DNA is TGCAGTGCTAGAGCCTTCCGGGACAGGGGTCAAGAGACCCAGTACTTC. Its protein product is CSARAFRDRGQETQYF.

The chain employs TRBV2 and TRBJ2-5, with D possibly TRBD1 on 6 matching bases. Trimming cost V 8 bases and J 2 bases, with 12 bases left between them. The CDR3 loop spans 13 amino acids. CDR1 is SNHLY and CDR2 is FYNNEI in the germline V gene. The CDR3 spells CASDRGQQETQYF. The CDR3 DNA reads as TGTGCCAGCGACAGAGGACAGCAAGAGACCCAGTACTTC.

V usage is TRBV5-1 and J usage is TRBJ1-3, with TRBD1 identical over 10 bases. Germline-derived CDR1 and CDR2 are SGHRS and YFSETQ. The V and J ends lost 5 bases and 0 bases, in that order; junction bases with no gene match: 8. The CDR3 runs to 17 residues. The CDR3 protein is CASSHTGTGDSGNTIYF. CDR3 sequence (DNA): TGCGCCAGCAGTCACACCGGGACAGGGGACTCTGGAAACACCATATATTTT.

In this sample, this clonotype turned up many times. A much larger clonotype is one base distant, so this may be a read error. J is TRBJ2-1 and V is TRBV3-1; D uncertain. The CDR3 sequence is 12 residues long. Trimming removed 1 base at V and 7 bases at J, with 5 bases between. The germline gives CDR1 LGHDT, CDR2 YNNKEL (reference sequence). CDR3 in DNA: TGTGCCAGCAGCCAAGGGGAAAATGAGCAGTTCTTC. Translation gives CASSQGENEQFF.

The count of this clonotype is one. The J gene is TRBJ2-1, the V gene TRBV4-2; 12 bases fit TRBD2. This CDR3 is built from 17 residues. CDR1 is LGHNA, CDR2 YNFKEQ, per germline. V shed 1 base and J 4 bases; nucleotides not matched to a gene: 5. The CDR3 reads CASSQGTSGVTYNEQFF. DNA for the CDR3: TGTGCCAGCAGCCAAGGGACTAGCGGGGTTACATACAATGAGCAGTTCTTC.

This clonotype was seen only a few times. The rearrangement joins TRBV29-1 to TRBJ1-2, with D possibly being TRBD1 (6 bases). The V and J ends lost 6 bases and 8 bases respectively, with 13 bases between them. CDR3 length: 11 residues. CDR1 is SQVTM, CDR2 ANQGSEA, per germline. In nucleotides, the CDR3 is TGCAGCGTCTTAAGGGGGGACGGCTACACCTTC. It is translated as CSVLRGDGYTF.

This chain joins TRBV13 and TRBJ1-1, with D unresolved. In germline, CDR1 is PRHDT, CDR2 FYEKMQ (reference sequence). Trimming left V 6 bases short and J 4 bases short, with 21 bases between. This CDR3 spans 16 amino acids. CDR3 DNA sequence: TGTGCCAGCAGTCCCGGGCCAAGGGTTGGCGGCACTGAAGCTTTCTTT. Amino acid sequence: CASSPGPRVGGTEAFF.

As for this clonotype: A much larger clone lies one base from this, so it may be a read error. This chain joins TRBV18 and TRBJ2-7, with a weak D call TRBD1 (6 bases). Trimming left V 8 bases short and J 0 bases short, with 8 bases between. This CDR3 region has 12 residues. Germline V gene sequence: CDR1 KGHSH, CDR2 LQKENI. CDR3 region: CASMDSSYEQYF. For the CDR3, the DNA is TGTGCCAGCATGGACAGCTCCTACGAGCAGTACTTC.

This clonotype appeared a single time. V gene TRBV12-3 or TRBV12-4 combines with J gene TRBJ2-5, with D perhaps TRBD1 or TRBD2 (5 bases each). This CDR3 has 13 residues. Trimming took 7 bases from V and 0 from J, leaving 9 bases between them. The CDR3 DNA reads as TGTGCCAGCACCTTGGGGGACCAAGAGACCCAGTACTTC. This codes for CASTLGDQETQYF.

This clonotype was recorded at least ten times. CDR3 sequence reads: CATQLEDGNSYEQYF. CDR3 coding DNA: TGCGCCACCCAGCTTGAGGACGGAAACTCCTACGAGCAGTACTTC. V gene TRBV5-1 combines with J gene TRBJ2-7; no clear D. The CDR3 runs 15 residues. Germline V lookup: CDR1 SGHRS, CDR2 YFSETQ. V was cut by 9 bases and J by 0 bases, with 19 bases left in between. Full variable domain (missing parts from reference TRBV5-1 and TRBJ2-7): KAGVTQTPRYLIKTRGQQVTLSCSPISGHRSVSWYQQTPGQGLQFLFEYFSETQRNKGNFPGRFSGRQFSNSRSEMNVSTLELGDSALYLCATQLEDGNSYEQYFGPGTRLTVT.

The chain employs TRBV5-4 and TRBJ2-1, with unresolved D. The germline V gene has CDR1 SGHNT and CDR2 YYREEE (reference sequence). V shed 3 bases and J shed 8 bases, with 15 bases lying between them. The CDR3 extends over 14 amino acids. DNA of the CDR3: TGTGCCAGCAGCTCGTACACTGCCTCCTATGAGCAGTTCTTC. Its translation: CASSSYTASYEQFF.

This rearrangement joins TRBV27 to TRBJ1-1; TRBD1 aligns across 8 bases. CDR1 and CDR2 (germline): MNHEY, SMNVEV (reference sequence). This CDR3 is built from 15 residues. V dropped 3 bases and J dropped 1; count of bases not matched to a gene: 4. DNA for the CDR3: TGTGCCAGCAGTTTTCAGGGGGCCCCGAACACTGAAGCTTTCTTT. This codes for CASSFQGAPNTEAFF.

Ten or more counts support this clonotype. V is TRBV14 and J is TRBJ1-2; D may be TRBD1 (5 bases). CDR1 and CDR2 (germline): SGHDN, FVKESK. The CDR3 is made up of 14 amino acids. V was shortened by 0 bases and J by 4 bases, with 9 bases between the two germline ends. CDR3 sequence: CASSQERGIYGYTF. The CDR3 region has the DNA TGTGCCAGCAGCCAAGAAAGGGGTATCTATGGCTACACCTTC.